A selection of T cell receptor beta chains follows, all from one sample in a study of cytomegalovirus exposure and HLA in healthy donors. The protocol was immunoSEQ multiplex PCR, while the TCRdb copy is restricted to in-frame clones and leaves out a portion. The data contain 150,000 to 200,000 clones, 8.5% to 10% of them singletons. The specimen was PBMCs. The receptor set was obtained from a woman aged 30 to 39 in good health and CMV-seropositive. The CDR3 runs from the conserved cysteine through the conserved F or W. A D gene is named only where the DNA matches it firmly. The size of a clone is reported for some rows only, either as once, few or many, or as a class for expanded clones.

D gene,V gene,J gene,clone size,CDR3 protein,CDR3 DNA
.,TRBV11-2,TRBJ2-7,.,CASSTRSGLYEQYF,TGTGCCAGCAGCACCCGATCAGGCCTATACGAGCAGTACTTC
.,TRBV19,TRBJ1-5,few,CASSSRAAVVNQPQHF,TGTGCCAGTAGCAGCCGCGCGGCAGTTGTAAATCAGCCCCAGCATTTT
.,TRBV19,TRBJ1-1,few,CASSLSYQGTEAFF,TGTGCCAGTAGTCTCTCCTATCAGGGGACTGAAGCTTTCTTT
.,TRBV13,TRBJ2-2,.,CASSLGPGNTGELFF,TGTGCCAGCAGCTTAGGCCCGGGGAACACCGGGGAGCTGTTTTTT
TRBD1,TRBV6-6,TRBJ1-2,few,CASSLRTGGHGGYTF,TGTGCCAGCAGTCTCCGGACAGGTGGCCATGGGGGCTACACCTTC
TRBD1,TRBV9,TRBJ1-3,few,CASRDRGSDTIYF,TGTGCCAGCAGGGACAGGGGTAGCGACACCATATATTTT
.,TRBV5-1,TRBJ2-7,.,CASSLEGNSYEQYF,TGCGCCAGCAGCTTGGAGGGGAACTCCTACGAGCAGTACTTC
TRBD2,TRBV7-3,TRBJ2-7,.,CASSFEGTSGTYEQYF,TGTGCCAGCAGCTTCGAGGGGACTAGCGGGACCTACGAGCAGTACTTC
.,TRBV18,TRBJ1-2,many,CASSLKTPGTSPWGYGYTF,TGTGCCAGCTCACTTAAAACCCCCGGGACTTCCCCCTGGGGCTATGGCTACACCTTC
TRBD1,TRBV5-1,TRBJ2-5,.,CASSRGQGASETQYF,TGCGCCAGCAGCCGGGGACAGGGGGCGAGCGAGACCCAGTACTTC
.,TRBV6-5,TRBJ2-5,few,CASSYWGREETQYF,TGTGCCAGCAGTTACTGGGGCAGAGAAGAGACCCAGTACTTC
.,TRBV11-1,TRBJ2-2,few,CASSLDWITGELFF,TGTGCCAGCAGCTTGGACTGGATCACCGGGGAGCTGTTTTTT
TRBD1,TRBV25-1,TRBJ1-2,.,CASRKTGEKYGYTF,TGTGCCAGCAGAAAGACAGGGGAAAAATATGGCTACACCTTC
.,TRBV9,TRBJ1-2,.,CASSVEGAGLVSITF,TGTGCCAGCAGCGTAGAAGGAGCAGGGCTGGTATCGATCACCTTC
.,TRBV6-1,TRBJ1-1,.,CASAAGSKNTEAFF,TGTGCCAGCGCGGCAGGGTCGAAAAACACTGAAGCTTTCTTT
TRBD2,TRBV6-6,TRBJ2-5,.,CASTISGSGETQYF,TGTGCCAGCACCATTAGCGGGAGCGGGGAGACCCAGTACTTC
TRBD2,TRBV5-1,TRBJ2-7,.,CASSSGLAGENEQYF,TGCGCCAGCAGCTCTGGACTAGCGGGAGAAAACGAGCAGTACTTC
.,TRBV6-4,TRBJ1-6,.,CASSDWGDSPLHF,TGTGCCAGCAGTGATTGGGGGGACTCACCCCTCCACTTT
TRBD2,TRBV30,TRBJ2-7,.,CAWSPPGLAGGYEQYF,TGTGCCTGGAGTCCTCCGGGACTAGCGGGAGGGTACGAGCAGTACTTC
TRBD1,TRBV5-4,TRBJ2-7,few,CASSLPGQGAIGEQYF,TGTGCCAGCAGCTTACCCGGACAGGGGGCGATTGGGGAGCAGTACTTC
TRBD2,TRBV4-2,TRBJ2-2,.,CASSHPGLAGNTGELFF,TGTGCCAGCAGCCACCCGGGACTAGCGGGAAACACCGGGGAGCTGTTTTTT
.,TRBV7-9,TRBJ2-7,few,CASERAGVPSYEQYF,TGTGCCTCCGAGAGGGCCGGGGTCCCTTCCTACGAGCAGTACTTC
TRBD2,TRBV13,TRBJ2-2,few,CASSLRAGVSTGELFF,TGTGCCAGCAGCTTACGAGCGGGAGTTAGCACCGGGGAGCTGTTTTTT
.,TRBV2,TRBJ1-5,few,CASSELQSRQPQHF,TGTGCCAGCAGTGAATTACAGTCGCGTCAGCCCCAGCATTTT
.,TRBV6-6,TRBJ2-1,few,CASSYRGGQFF,TGTGCCAGCAGTTATCGGGGTGGGCAGTTCTTC
.,TRBV15,TRBJ2-7,.,CATSTPRLLYEQYF,TGTGCCACCAGCACCCCGAGGCTTCTCTACGAGCAGTACTTC
.,TRBV2,TRBJ1-3,.,CASTLTDSGNTIYF,TGTGCCAGCACCTTGACAGACTCTGGAAACACCATATATTTT
TRBD2,TRBV30,TRBJ2-3,.,CAWNSARTSGRTDTQYF,TGTGCCTGGAATTCAGCCCGGACTAGCGGGAGGACAGATACGCAGTATTTT
TRBD2,TRBV11-2,TRBJ2-3,few,CASSWTSGPTDTQYF,TGTGCCAGCAGCTGGACTAGCGGACCCACAGATACGCAGTATTTT
.,TRBV5-1,TRBJ1-1,.,CASSLPGTGNTEAFF,TGCGCCAGCAGCCTCCCCGGGACTGGGAACACTGAAGCTTTCTTT
.,TRBV15,TRBJ2-7,few,CATSRARTAYEQYF,TGTGCCACCAGCAGAGCCCGGACAGCATACGAGCAGTACTTC
TRBD2,TRBV5-1,TRBJ2-7,few,CASSSPDSGRLSGGQYF,TGCGCCAGCAGCTCGCCTGATAGCGGGAGGCTGTCTGGTGGGCAGTACTTC
TRBD1,TRBV9,TRBJ2-6,few,CASQGTGTGANVLTF,TGTGCCAGCCAGGGGACAGGGACAGGGGCCAACGTCCTGACTTTC
TRBD1,TRBV7-9,TRBJ2-1,few,CASSLAGNRGYYNEQFF,TGTGCCAGCAGCTTAGCAGGGAACAGGGGTTACTACAATGAGCAGTTCTTC
.,TRBV27,TRBJ1-5,.,CASSLLGASDQPQHF,TGTGCCAGCAGTTTACTGGGGGCCAGTGATCAGCCCCAGCATTTT
.,TRBV6-5,TRBJ2-7,.,CASSYSLSYEQYF,TGTGCCAGCAGTTACTCTCTGTCGTACGAGCAGTACTTC
.,TRBV7-9,TRBJ1-2,.,CASSRDGIYGYTF,TGTGCCAGCAGCCGGGATGGAATTTATGGCTACACCTTC
TRBD1,TRBV5-1,TRBJ2-3,few,CASTSLTGQIYTQYF,TGCGCCAGCACCTCCCTGACAGGGCAAATATATACGCAGTATTTT
.,TRBV10-3,TRBJ2-5,few,CAGRGTYQETQYF,TGTGCCGGCCGAGGGACTTACCAAGAGACCCAGTACTTC
TRBD1,TRBV12-5,TRBJ2-4,.,CASSQGASNIQYF,TGTGCTAGTTCGCAGGGGGCGTCAAACATTCAGTACTTC
TRBD1,TRBV27,TRBJ2-7,.,CASSLRTGTGLSYEQYF,TGTGCCAGCAGTTTACGGACCGGGACAGGGCTTTCTTACGAGCAGTACTTC
.,TRBV11-2,TRBJ1-3,.,CASSRQSSGNTIYF,TGTGCCAGCAGCCGACAGTCCTCTGGAAACACCATATATTTT